The rows below give T cell receptor beta chains drawn from one sample of a study of siplizumab effects on memory and regulatory T cells. The assay was immunoSEQ multiplex PCR, and TCRdb's table has in-frame clones only and misses some. In the table there are fewer than 80,000 clones, 93% of which are singletons. What was sequenced was CD8+ T cells sorted from blood. These receptors originate from a human donor in good health. CDR3s include the opening cysteine and the closing phenylalanine or tryptophan. Each record gives: D gene, J gene, V gene, CDR3 protein, CDR3 DNA. The D gene is left open where the match is weak.

D gene: TRBD2
J gene: TRBJ2-7
V gene: TRBV14
CDR3 protein: CASSQGGGKDEQYF
CDR3 DNA: TGTGCCAGCAGCCAGGGCGGGGGAAAGGACGAGCAGTACTTC

D gene: TRBD1
J gene: TRBJ2-3
V gene: TRBV27
CDR3 protein: CASSLTGGATDTQYF
CDR3 DNA: TGTGCCAGCAGTCTGACAGGGGGCGCGACAGATACGCAGTATTTT

D gene: NA
J gene: TRBJ2-7
V gene: TRBV9
CDR3 protein: CASSAHTSPAYEQYF
CDR3 DNA: TGTGCCAGCAGCGCTCACACCAGCCCCGCCTACGAGCAGTACTTC

D gene: NA
J gene: TRBJ2-3
V gene: TRBV2
CDR3 protein: CASSVGAATDTQYF
CDR3 DNA: TGTGCCAGCAGTGTCGGAGCGGCAACAGATACGCAGTATTTT

D gene: NA
J gene: TRBJ1-4
V gene: TRBV6-5
CDR3 protein: CAVGDMSKLFF
CDR3 DNA: TGTGCCGTCGGGGACATGTCAAAACTGTTTTTT

D gene: TRBD2
J gene: TRBJ2-5
V gene: TRBV2
CDR3 protein: CASSRLAGGQQETQYF
CDR3 DNA: TGTGCCAGCAGTCGACTAGCGGGGGGCCAACAAGAGACCCAGTACTTC

D gene: NA
J gene: TRBJ2-7
V gene: TRBV4-3
CDR3 protein: CASSQGQDFEQYF
CDR3 DNA: TGCGCCAGCAGCCAAGGACAGGATTTCGAGCAGTACTTC

D gene: NA
J gene: TRBJ2-3
V gene: TRBV25-1
CDR3 protein: CASSESIVWTEGTDTQYF
CDR3 DNA: TGTGCCAGCAGTGAATCAATAGTCTGGACGGAGGGTACAGATACGCAGTATTTT

D gene: NA
J gene: TRBJ2-7
V gene: TRBV12-5
CDR3 protein: CASGLGLHKYF
CDR3 DNA: TGTGCTAGTGGTTTGGGACTTCATAAGTACTTC

D gene: TRBD1
J gene: TRBJ1-4
V gene: TRBV15
CDR3 protein: CATSKGTTGENEKLFF
CDR3 DNA: TGTGCCACCAGCAAGGGAACGACAGGGGAAAATGAAAAACTGTTTTTT